Reported below is one TCR beta chain. Its target is not known. The method was immunoSEQ multiplex PCR; TCRdb's version includes in-frame clones alone and lacks a portion of them. This repertoire shows 110,000 or so clones, around 84% found once; its top ten account for 17%. The data stem from a study of T cell responses to AZD1222 COVID-19 vaccine. Study results and limitations: At study baseline, merely five or six AZD1222 recipients were seropositive. Possibly, clonal diversity was underestimated; donors were largely white British and included more females.

Germline V gene lookup returns CDR1 ENHRY and CDR2 SYGVKD. V lost 4 bases, J lost 5 bases, and 4 bases stayed unmatched. The length of the CDR3 is 13 residues. Timing groups of about 4 and about 12 weeks for second doses were pooled. This TCR was recovered from an adult who received the AZD1222 COVID-19 vaccine. V and J are TRBV10-3 and TRBJ2-7; 8 bases match TRBD1. Specimen: peripheral blood, collected 28 days after the second AZD1222 dose. CDR3: CAISADRAHEQYF. CDR3 in DNA: TGTGCCATCAGTGCGGACAGGGCCCACGAGCAGTACTTC.